A single sample gave rise to the 4 T cell receptor beta chains below, sequenced in a study of cytomegalovirus exposure and HLA in healthy donors. Researchers ran the PCR with 60 Vbeta and 13 Jbeta primers. Sequenced by immunoSEQ multiplex PCR; TCRdb stores in-frame clones only, minus some. Seen here are approximately 130,000 clones, roughly four fifths observed once, and the top ten hold 0.95% to 1.5%. The sample comprised PBMCs. These receptors originate from a boy between 10 and 17 years old in good health and CMV-seronegative.

The chain joins TRBV27 to TRBJ2-7; weak D call: TRBD1 (5 bases). CDR1 MNHEY and CDR2 SMNVEV come from the germline V gene (reference sequence). Trimming took 2 bases from V and 3 from J, leaving 11 bases between them. There are 14 residues in the CDR3. CDR3 in DNA: TGTGCCAGCAGTTTACGCAGGGTGTACTACGAGCAGTACTTC. It specifies CASSLRRVYYEQYF.

V usage is TRBV18 and J usage is TRBJ2-1, with D unclear. Germline-derived CDR1 and CDR2 are KGHSH and LQKENI. This CDR3 comprises 12 residues. V lost 3 bases to trimming and J lost 8 bases, with 8 bases between them. The CDR3 region has the DNA TGTGCCAGCTCACCTAGCAACGATGAGCAGTTCTTC. Protein product: CASSPSNDEQFF. Filled out from reference TRBV18 and TRBJ2-1, the complete variable domain reads NAGVMQNPRHLVRRRGQEARLRCSPMKGHSHVYWYRQLPEEGLKFMVYLQKENIIDESGMPKERFSAEFPKEGPSILRIQQVVRGDSAAYFCASSPSNDEQFFGPGTRLTVL.

The V and J genes are TRBV5-4 and TRBJ2-1, with TRBD1 matching over 9 bases. V gave up 7 bases and J gave up 8 bases; unmatched junction bases: 10. Germline V CDR1 and CDR2: SGHNT, YYREEE (reference sequence). The CDR3 runs to 14 residues. The CDR3 sequence: CASQRTGVRDEQFF. In nucleotides, the CDR3 is TGTGCCAGCCAGAGGACAGGGGTTAGGGATGAGCAGTTCTTC.

The J gene is TRBJ2-1, the V gene TRBV11-2, with D possibly matching TRBD2 (6 bases). CDR1 is SGHAT, CDR2 FQNNGV, per germline. Trimming removed 1 base at V and 0 bases at J, with 10 bases between. The length of the CDR3 is 16 residues. DNA for the CDR3: TGTGCCAGCAGCTTAGGACGGGGGTTCTCCTACAATGAGCAGTTCTTC. Translating gives CASSLGRGFSYNEQFF.